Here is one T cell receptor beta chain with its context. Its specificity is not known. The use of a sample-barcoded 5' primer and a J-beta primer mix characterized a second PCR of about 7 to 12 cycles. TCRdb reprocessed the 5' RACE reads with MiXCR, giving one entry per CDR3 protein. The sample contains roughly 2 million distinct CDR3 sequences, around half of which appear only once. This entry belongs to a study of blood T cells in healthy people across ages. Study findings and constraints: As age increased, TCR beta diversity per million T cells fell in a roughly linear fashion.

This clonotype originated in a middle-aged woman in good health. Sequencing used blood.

CDR3: CAIRQGSFYNSPLHF. The CDR3 DNA reads as TGTGCCATCAGACAGGGATCCTTTTATAATTCACCCCTCCACTTT. This chain connects TRBV7-2 to TRBJ1-6, with 7 bases matching TRBD1. J lost 4 bases, V lost 10 bases, and 10 bases had no gene match. The germline gives CDR1 SGHTA, CDR2 FQGNSA. The CDR3 covers 15 residues.